A single sample gave rise to the 12 T cell receptor beta chains below, sequenced in a study of blood T cell repertoires in COVID-19. Measured with immunoSEQ multiplex PCR; TCRdb has only the in-frame clones, and not every one. This table holds about 210,000 clones, 70% to 90% found once. The sequenced sample was PBMCs or T cells enriched from blood (not recorded which). These receptors were obtained from a man aged 40-49 years who had recovered from COVID-19.

The genes are TRBV4-1 and TRBJ2-7; 8 bases match TRBD1. From germline, CDR1 is MGHRA and CDR2 YSYEKL. The CDR3 consists of 15 residues. V gave up 1 base and J gave up 6 bases; unmatched junction bases: 8. The CDR3 is CASSQVRTGRGEQYF. The DNA of the CDR3 is TGCGCCAGCAGCCAAGTCCGGACAGGGCGCGGCGAGCAGTACTTC.

This clone came up many times. The sample contains more than one DNA sequence encoding this CDR3. The chain is built from TRBV5-1 and TRBJ1-2, with TRBD1 matching over 8 bases. J lost 8 bases, V lost 4 bases, and 7 bases had no gene match. Germline V gives CDR1 SGHRS, CDR2 YFSETQ. The CDR3 covers 13 residues. The CDR3 region is CASSLDRDYGYTF. As DNA, the CDR3 is TGCGCCAGCAGCCTGGACAGGGATTACGGCTACACCTTC.

The genes are TRBV5-1 and TRBJ2-7; D is perhaps TRBD2 (5 bases). V dropped 4 bases and J dropped 5 bases, with 22 bases sitting between them. The CDR3 covers 16 residues. Per germline, CDR1 SGHRS and CDR2 YFSETQ. This chain's CDR3 is CASSEEGGGGSHEQYF. The CDR3 nucleotides read TGCGCCAGCAGCGAAGAAGGTGGCGGAGGTTCTCACGAGCAGTACTTC.

The chain combines TRBV5-5 with TRBJ1-3; 7 bases are shared with TRBD1. The V segment lost 0 bases and the J segment 4 bases; nucleotides outside the gene matches: 4. There are 15 residues in the CDR3. Germline CDR1 reads SGHKS; CDR2 reads YYEKEE (reference sequence). This chain's CDR3 is CASSLGWTGGNTIYF. For the CDR3, the DNA is TGTGCCAGCAGCTTGGGGTGGACAGGCGGAAACACCATATATTTT.

In DNA, the CDR3 is TGTGCCAGCAACGGGGCGCGGGGATATACTGGCTACACCTTC. It is translated as CASNGARGYTGYTF. J is TRBJ1-2 and V is TRBV7-2; D might be TRBD1 (5 bases). CDR1 and CDR2 from the germline V gene are SGHTA and FQGNSA. The V end was cut by 7 bases, the J end by 7 bases, with 19 bases between. The CDR3 sequence is 14 residues long. Full variable domain (rest looked up from reference TRBV7-2 and TRBJ1-2): GAGVSQSPSNKVTEKGKDVELRCDPISGHTALYWYRQSLGQGLEFLIYFQGNSAPDKSGLPSDRFSAERTGGSVSTLTIQRTQQEDSAVYLCASNGARGYTGYTFGSGTRLTVV.

V and J are TRBV5-1 and TRBJ1-2; a possible D gene is TRBD1 (6 bases). This CDR3 comprises 14 residues. The V and J ends lost 3 bases and 8 bases respectively, with 17 bases between them. Germline CDR1 is SGHRS and CDR2 is YFSETQ. Written as DNA, the CDR3 is TGCGCCAGCAGCTCCGTAGGGGGGGCGCGAGGCTACACCTTC. Amino acid sequence: CASSSVGGARGYTF.

The chain recombines TRBV30 with TRBJ2-3, with D possibly TRBD2 on 6 matching bases. Germline CDR1 is GTSNPN and CDR2 is SVGIG (reference sequence). The V gene lost 3 bases and the J gene lost 2 bases, with 18 bases spanning the gap. The CDR3 covers 16 residues. The CDR3 coding sequence is TGTGCCTGGAGCCTACGGGAGAGACGATACACAGATACGCAGTATTTT. As protein: CAWSLRERRYTDTQYF.

The chain uses TRBV4-2 and TRBJ2-3, with TRBD2 matching over 8 bases. This CDR3 contains 16 residues. CDR1 is LGHNA, CDR2 YNFKEQ, per germline. With V trimmed by 0 bases and J by 0 bases, 2 bases remained unmatched. CDR3 sequence (DNA): TGTGCCAGCAGCCAAGACGGGGGGGGAAGCACAGATACGCAGTATTTT. It yields the protein CASSQDGGGSTDTQYF.

This clone was seen a handful of times. The chain is built from TRBV24-1 and TRBJ2-3; 7 bases are a match to TRBD2. The CDR3 length is 17 residues. Germline trimming cut 3 bases from V and 8 bases from J; bases unmatched to any gene: 16. Looked up from germline, CDR1 is KGHDR and CDR2 is SFDVKD. The CDR3 region has the DNA TGTGCCACCAGTGATCATAGACTAGCCCTAACATCGAGTACGCAGTATTTT. It is translated as CATSDHRLALTSSTQYF.

The CDR3 spells CASGRVAGRQETQYF. CDR3 nucleotides: TGTGCCAGTGGAAGGGTAGCGGGGCGTCAAGAGACCCAGTACTTC. The chain couples TRBV19 to TRBJ2-5; 8 nucleotides line up with TRBD2. The CDR3 is 15 residues long. V lost 8 bases, J lost 2 bases, and 10 bases stayed unmatched. Germline CDR1 is LNHDA and CDR2 is SQIVND (reference sequence).

V and J are TRBV11-2 and TRBJ1-2; 8 nucleotides line up with TRBD1. The germline gives CDR1 SGHAT, CDR2 FQNNGV. Trimming at V came to 1 base and at J to 4 bases, leaving 8 bases not matched to a gene. The CDR3 extends over 16 amino acids. The DNA of the CDR3 is TGTGCCAGCAGCTTAGGGGCAGGGGGCGAGGTCTATGGCTACACCTTC. The encoded protein is CASSLGAGGEVYGYTF.

The chain links TRBV4-1 to TRBJ1-2; no clear D gene. Germline V CDR1 and CDR2: MGHRA, YSYEKL. The CDR3 has 14 residues. The V and J ends lost 2 bases and 5 bases respectively, with 12 bases between them. The CDR3, as DNA: TGCGCCAGCAGCCAAAACAGTCAAGGATATGGCTACACCTTC. This encodes CASSQNSQGYGYTF.